These 13 T cell receptor beta chains were sequenced from one sample in a study of human T cells and chemical hapten exposure. TCRdb re-called the RACE reads through MiXCR, storing one row per CDR3 protein. The profile covers approximately 400,000 distinct CDR3 sequences, with approximately 5% appearing a single time and roughly 2.4% taken by the ten largest. As for time point: patch test 1, 2 weeks after DPC sensitization. Described treatment: therapeutic diphenylcyclopropenone sensitization with weekly scalp DPC. The sequences come from whole blood, collected in connection with sensitization to the hapten diphenylcyclopropenone (DPC). The origin of the receptors is a woman in her forties or fifties with alopecia areata. Some clones in this sample may be carry-over from other donors' samples.

The chain recombines TRBV11-2 with TRBJ2-1; 8 bases fit TRBD2. This CDR3 is 15 amino acids long. Germline assignment: CDR1 SGHAT and CDR2 FQNNGV. V shed 3 bases and J 7 bases; nucleotides not matched to a gene: 8. Here the CDR3 DNA reads TGTGCCAGCAGCTTGACGGGACTAGGGAGGAATGAGCAGTTCTTC. This encodes CASSLTGLGRNEQFF.

The J gene is TRBJ2-2, the V gene TRBV18, with D maybe TRBD2 (5 bases). This CDR3 comprises 13 residues. Germline values: CDR1 KGHSH, CDR2 LQKENI. Trimming stripped 6 bases from V and 6 bases from J, with 11 bases between. CDR3 region: CASSGGDPGELFF. CDR3 coding DNA: TGTGCCAGCTCCGGAGGCGATCCCGGGGAGCTGTTTTTT.

This clonotype was counted at least ten times. This rearrangement joins TRBV7-2 to TRBJ1-6; no firm D call. With 2 bases removed from V and 3 bases from J, the gap between germline ends came to 8 bases. Germline V gene sequence: CDR1 SGHTA, CDR2 FQGNSA. There are 15 residues in the CDR3. Written as DNA, the CDR3 is TGTGCCAGCAGCTTACCTGGGATCTATAATTCACCCCTCCACTTT. Protein: CASSLPGIYNSPLHF.

This clonotype was seen repeatedly, ten times or more. The chain employs TRBV30 and TRBJ2-3; 8 nucleotides match TRBD2. CDR1 and CDR2 (germline): GTSNPN, SVGIG (reference sequence). V shed 0 bases and J 1 base; nucleotides not matched to a gene: 0. This CDR3 contains 14 residues. CDR3 DNA: TGTGCCTGGAGTGTACTAGCGGGCACAGATACGCAGTATTTT. Translated: CAWSVLAGTDTQYF.

This clonotype was picked up a small number of times. The CDR3 reads CSARVAGTYGYTF. The CDR3, as DNA: TGCAGTGCTAGAGTGGCAGGGACCTATGGCTACACCTTC. The V call is TRBV20-1, the J call TRBJ1-2; perhaps TRBD1 as D (5 bases). Germline V gene data show CDR1 as DFQATT and CDR2 as SNEGSKA (reference sequence). Trimming cost V 1 base and J 4 bases, with 10 bases left between them. The CDR3 is 13 amino acids.

This clonotype was counted ten times or more. The V and J genes are TRBV20-1 and TRBJ2-7; 10 positions agree with TRBD2. Germline V lookup: CDR1 DFQATT, CDR2 SNEGSKA (reference sequence). Trimming took 2 bases from V and 0 from J; bases not matched to a gene: 4. This CDR3 is 15 amino acids long. CDR3 in amino acids: CSARPLAGASYEQYF. The CDR3 DNA follows: TGCAGTGCTAGACCTCTAGCGGGGGCCTCCTACGAGCAGTACTTC.

The chain couples TRBV5-6 to TRBJ2-7, with D hard to call. The germline gives CDR1 SGHDT, CDR2 YYEEEE. This CDR3 is built from 14 residues. The V end was cut by 1 base, the J end by 2 bases, with 10 bases between. CDR3 nucleotide sequence: TGTGCCAGCAGCTTGCCCGGGCATCCCTACGAGCAGTACTTC. Translation gives CASSLPGHPYEQYF.

This clonotype appeared many times. The J gene is TRBJ2-7, the V gene TRBV5-5; 9 bases fit TRBD1. The CDR3 length is 14 residues. Unmatched junction bases numbered 7, after V lost 4 bases and J lost 5 bases. CDR1 SGHKS and CDR2 YYEKEE come from the germline V gene (reference sequence). CDR3 nucleotides: TGTGCCAGCAGCCCAGGACAGGGGTTCGACGAGCAGTACTTC. The encoded protein is CASSPGQGFDEQYF.

The sample holds many counts of this clonotype. The chain recombines TRBV7-9 with TRBJ1-1, with 9 bases that match TRBD1. Trimming took 1 base from V and 7 from J; bases not matched to a gene: 7. Looked up from germline, CDR1 is SEHNR and CDR2 is FQNEAQ (reference sequence). This CDR3 is built from 15 residues. The CDR3 loop is CASSLGPTGGNEAFF. DNA of the CDR3: TGTGCCAGCAGCTTAGGGCCGACAGGGGGAAATGAAGCTTTCTTT.

The sample holds many counts of this clonotype. The V gene is TRBV9, the J gene TRBJ2-1; D perhaps matches TRBD1 (6 bases). Germline V lookup: CDR1 SGDLS, CDR2 YYNGEE. V was trimmed by 3 bases and J by 2 bases, leaving 9 bases between them. CDR3 length: 14 residues. CDR3 DNA sequence: TGTGCCAGCAGCGCGACAGGAACCTACAATGAGCAGTTCTTC. Its protein is CASSATGTYNEQFF.

This clonotype was seen ten or more times. The CDR3 region has the DNA TGCGCCAGCAGTCCCTTCAGGAACACCGGGGAGCTGTTTTTT. Residues: CASSPFRNTGELFF. The chain recombines TRBV10-1 with TRBJ2-2, with D uncertain. The V end lost 5 bases, the J end lost 1 base, and 8 bases lay between the germline ends. CDR3 length: 14 residues. The V gene's germline CDR1 is WNHNN and CDR2 SYGVQD (reference sequence).

Concerning this clonotype: A much larger clone lies one base from this, so it may be a read error. The rearrangement joins TRBV20-1 to TRBJ1-1; unclear D gene. Trimming took 1 base from V and 3 from J, leaving 3 bases between them. In germline, CDR1 is DFQATT, CDR2 SNEGSKA (reference sequence). The CDR3 length is 11 residues. The CDR3 coding sequence is TGCAGTGCTAGAGTCGACACTGAAGCTTTCTTT. It is translated as CSARVDTEAFF.

The sample holds many counts of this clonotype. V gene TRBV11-2 combines with J gene TRBJ1-3; possibly TRBD1 for D (5 bases). The germline V gene encodes CDR1 SGHAT and CDR2 FQNNGV. The CDR3 has 17 amino acids. Trimming took off 7 bases at V and 0 bases at J, with 19 bases between the two ends. The CDR3 DNA follows: TGTGCCAGCACCCCCGACGGCTGGCAGGGCTCTGGAAACACCATATATTTT. Translated: CASTPDGWQGSGNTIYF.